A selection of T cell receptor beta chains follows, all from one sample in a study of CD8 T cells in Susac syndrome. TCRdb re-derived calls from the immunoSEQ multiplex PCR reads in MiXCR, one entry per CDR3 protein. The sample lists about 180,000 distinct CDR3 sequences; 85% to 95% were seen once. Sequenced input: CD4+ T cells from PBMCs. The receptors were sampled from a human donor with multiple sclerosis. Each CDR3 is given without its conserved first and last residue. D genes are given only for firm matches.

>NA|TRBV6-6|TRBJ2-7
ASSSPQGSPYEQY
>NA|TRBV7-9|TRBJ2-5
ASSLRPNFQETQY
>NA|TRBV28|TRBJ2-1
ASSPPRSYNEQF
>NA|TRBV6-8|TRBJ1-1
ASSYYSENTEAF
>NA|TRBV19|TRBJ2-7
ATRGRTTRVYEQY
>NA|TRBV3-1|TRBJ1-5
ASSQGEGQPQH
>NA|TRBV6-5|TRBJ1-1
ASTWAGAGTEAF
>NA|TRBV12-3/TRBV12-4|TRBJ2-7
ASSLRGSYEQY
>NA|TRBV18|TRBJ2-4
ASSPPGRLNIQY
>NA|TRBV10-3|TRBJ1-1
ATLLREDTEAF
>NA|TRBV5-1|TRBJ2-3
ASSLAVGGADTQY
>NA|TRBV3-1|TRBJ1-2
ASSQDFGTTYGYT
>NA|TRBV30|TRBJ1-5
AWSRTGLSNQPQH
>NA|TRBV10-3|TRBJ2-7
AISGTNTRSSYEQY
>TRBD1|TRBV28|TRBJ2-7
ASSSGQLPYEQY
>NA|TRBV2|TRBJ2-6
ASPRAGANVLT
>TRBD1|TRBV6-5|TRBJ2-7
ASSYDRGEQY
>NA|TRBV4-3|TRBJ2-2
ASSQGIGGRGTGELF
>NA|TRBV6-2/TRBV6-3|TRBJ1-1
ASAWYTEAF
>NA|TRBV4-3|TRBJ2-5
ASSPVLAGVETQY
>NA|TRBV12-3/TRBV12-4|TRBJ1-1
ASSLHGVMNTEAF
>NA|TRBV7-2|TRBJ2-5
ASSLAGTNPGTQY
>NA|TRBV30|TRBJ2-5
AWSPPLAIQETQY